This T cell receptor beta chain appears in the sequencing data of a study of early T cells in non-severe SARS-CoV-2 infection. V gave up 6 bases and J gave up 8 bases; unmatched junction bases: 6. CDR3 length: 13 amino acids. TCRdb reprocessed the 5' RACE reads via MiXCR and lists one record per CDR3 protein. In the table there are approximately 43,000 distinct CDR3 sequences, 6% to 7.5% of which are singletons. This TCR came from an adult who was a healthcare worker with PCR-confirmed SARS-CoV-2 infection or an uninfected control (not recorded which). The source material was whole blood. The gene calls are TRBV12-3 or TRBV12-4 and TRBJ1-4; the match to TRBD1 covers 7 bases. This CDR3 is CASSIQGGEKLFF. CDR3 coding DNA: TGTGCCAGCAGCATCCAGGGGGGGGAAAAACTGTTTTTT.